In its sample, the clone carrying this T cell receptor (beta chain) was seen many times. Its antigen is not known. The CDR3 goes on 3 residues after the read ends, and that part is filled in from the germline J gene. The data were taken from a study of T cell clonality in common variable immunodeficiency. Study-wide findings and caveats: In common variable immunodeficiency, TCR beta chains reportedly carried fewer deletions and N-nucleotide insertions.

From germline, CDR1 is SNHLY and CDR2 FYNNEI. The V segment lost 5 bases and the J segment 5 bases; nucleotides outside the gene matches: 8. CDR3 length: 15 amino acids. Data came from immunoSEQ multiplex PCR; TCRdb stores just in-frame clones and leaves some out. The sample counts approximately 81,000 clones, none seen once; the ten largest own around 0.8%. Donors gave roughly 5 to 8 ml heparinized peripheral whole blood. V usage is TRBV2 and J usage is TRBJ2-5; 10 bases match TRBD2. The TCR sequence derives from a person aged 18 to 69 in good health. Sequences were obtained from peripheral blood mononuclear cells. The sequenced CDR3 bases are TGTGCCAGCAGTCGCGGACTAGCGGAGGGGGAGACC. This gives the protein CASSRGLAEGET. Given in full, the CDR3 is CASSRGLAEGETQYF. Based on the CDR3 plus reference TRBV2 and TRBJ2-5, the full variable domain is EPEVTQTPSHQVTQMGQEVILRCVPISNHLYFYWYRQILGQKVEFLVSFYNNEISEKSEIFDDQFSVERPDGSNFTLKIRSTKLEDSAMYFCASSRGLAEGETQYFGPGTRLLVL.